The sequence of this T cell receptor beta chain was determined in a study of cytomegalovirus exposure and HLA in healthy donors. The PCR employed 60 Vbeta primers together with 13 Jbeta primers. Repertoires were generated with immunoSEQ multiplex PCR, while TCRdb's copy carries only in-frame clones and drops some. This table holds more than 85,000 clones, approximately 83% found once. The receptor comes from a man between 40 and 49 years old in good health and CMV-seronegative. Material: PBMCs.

The DNA for the CDR3 is TGCGCCAGCAGCCCAAAAACAGGAGACACTGAAGCTTTCTTT. It translates to CASSPKTGDTEAFF. The genes are TRBV5-1 and TRBJ1-1; D possibly corresponds to TRBD1 (5 bases). The CDR3 length is 14 residues. Trimming removed 4 bases at V and 3 bases at J, with 13 bases between. Looked up from germline, CDR1 is SGHRS and CDR2 is YFSETQ.